These 10 T cell receptor beta chains share one sample of origin, sequenced in a study of type 1 regulatory T cells. TCRdb analysed the reads with MiXCR anew, one entry per CDR3 protein. Found here are about 42,000 distinct CDR3 sequences, less than 15% of them singletons; the top ten hold about 8.2%. Their target antigens are unknown. Sample: cultured non-Tr1 T cells, either the whole culture or a sorted T cell fraction (not recorded which). The receptors shown here come from a human donor in good health.

By share, this clonotype ranks as medium-sized. The genes are TRBV3-1 and TRBJ1-1; D gene unclear. CDR3 length: 13 amino acids. Germline V CDR1 and CDR2: LGHDT, YNNKEL (reference sequence). The ends were cut back, 7 bases at V and 1 base at J, with 10 bases in the middle. The CDR3 protein is CASKGSENTEAFF. DNA for the CDR3: TGTGCCAGCAAGGGTTCGGAGAACACTGAAGCTTTCTTT.

This clonotype has at least ten counts. The genes are TRBV4-2 and TRBJ2-4; D might be TRBD2 (6 bases). CDR3 length: 17 residues. Germline assignment: CDR1 LGHNA and CDR2 YNFKEQ. The V and J ends lost 0 bases and 4 bases respectively, with 16 bases between them. The CDR3 protein is CASSQDPPGTAKNIQYF. The DNA of the CDR3 is TGTGCCAGCAGCCAAGATCCCCCAGGGACTGCAAAAAACATTCAGTACTTC.

This clonotype has only one observation. V usage is TRBV10-3 and J usage is TRBJ2-3; 7 positions agree with TRBD2. The CDR3 spans 16 residues. Germline V lookup: CDR1 ENHRY, CDR2 SYGVKD. The J segment lost 8 bases and the V segment lost 0 bases, leaving 11 bases of the junction unmatched. The CDR3 reads CAISESRTRHLSTQYF. The CDR3 bases are TGTGCCATCAGTGAGTCGCGGACTAGACATCTATCTACGCAGTATTTT.

On this clonotype itself: No conserved phenylalanine or tryptophan ends this CDR3, so it is likely a read error. The V gene is TRBV12-3 or TRBV12-4, the J gene TRBJ1-1; D not certain. This CDR3 has 15 amino acids. V was pared by 3 bases and J by 0 bases, with 11 bases between. The CDR3 loop is CASSFGRRVNTEAFS. CDR3 DNA: TGTGCCAGCAGTTTCGGTCGGAGGGTGAACACTGAAGCTTTCTCT.

The chain is built from TRBV9 and TRBJ2-1; 9 bases align to TRBD2. The CDR3 covers 15 residues. Germline assignment: CDR1 SGDLS and CDR2 YYNGEE. The junction had 8 bases not matched to a gene; V was cut back by 0 bases and J by 10 bases. CDR3 region: CASSVGAGGTGEQFF. Written as DNA, the CDR3 is TGTGCCAGCAGCGTAGGAGCGGGAGGTACCGGGGAGCAGTTCTTC.

Here the CDR3 DNA reads TGTGCCAGCCACTGGAGGGATGAGCAGTTCTTC. Its protein product is CASHWRDEQFF. The J gene is TRBJ2-1, the V gene TRBV25-1; the D gene is possibly TRBD2 (6 bases). The CDR3 sequence is 11 residues long. Germline lookup yields CDR1 MGHDK and CDR2 SYGVNS. The V gene lost 8 bases and the J gene lost 8 bases, with 10 bases spanning the gap.

Ten or more counts support this clonotype. The rearrangement joins TRBV20-1 to TRBJ2-5; 10 positions match TRBD2. V gave up 5 bases and J gave up 5 bases; unmatched junction bases: 5. CDR1 DFQATT and CDR2 SNEGSKA come from the germline V gene (reference sequence). The CDR3 is 13 residues long. As DNA, the CDR3 is TGCAGTGCTGAAGCGGGAGGGAGGGAGACCCAGTACTTC. Translated, it gives CSAEAGGRETQYF.

Comments on this clonotype: A much larger clone differs by one base, so this may be a read error. This chain joins TRBV6-6 and TRBJ1-1, with D maybe TRBD1 (5 bases). Germline-derived CDR1 and CDR2 are MNHNY and SVGAGI (reference sequence). The CDR3 is made up of 12 amino acids. Here the CDR3 DNA reads TGTGCCAGCAGTTATGAGGACACTGGAGCTTTCTTT. It yields the protein CASSYEDTGAFF.

There are many counts of this clonotype. The gene calls are TRBV5-1 and TRBJ2-3; the match to TRBD2 covers 9 bases. The trim removed 0 bases at V and 2 bases at J, leaving 4 bases unmatched. Germline CDR1 and CDR2: SGHRS and YFSETQ. There are 16 residues in the CDR3. The CDR3 loop is CASSLALAGFTDTQYF. As DNA, the CDR3 is TGCGCCAGCAGCTTGGCGCTAGCGGGGTTCACAGATACGCAGTATTTT.

In this sample, this clonotype turned up a few times. The rearrangement links TRBV28 to TRBJ1-1; 9 bases agree with TRBD1. CDR1 and CDR2 from the germline V gene are MDHEN and SYDVKM. V lost 6 bases to trimming and J lost 5 bases; unmatched junction nucleotides: 4. This CDR3 has 13 residues. The CDR3 DNA sequence: TGTGCCAGCAGGGGACAGGGTGAAACTGAAGCTTTCTTT. This codes for CASRGQGETEAFF.